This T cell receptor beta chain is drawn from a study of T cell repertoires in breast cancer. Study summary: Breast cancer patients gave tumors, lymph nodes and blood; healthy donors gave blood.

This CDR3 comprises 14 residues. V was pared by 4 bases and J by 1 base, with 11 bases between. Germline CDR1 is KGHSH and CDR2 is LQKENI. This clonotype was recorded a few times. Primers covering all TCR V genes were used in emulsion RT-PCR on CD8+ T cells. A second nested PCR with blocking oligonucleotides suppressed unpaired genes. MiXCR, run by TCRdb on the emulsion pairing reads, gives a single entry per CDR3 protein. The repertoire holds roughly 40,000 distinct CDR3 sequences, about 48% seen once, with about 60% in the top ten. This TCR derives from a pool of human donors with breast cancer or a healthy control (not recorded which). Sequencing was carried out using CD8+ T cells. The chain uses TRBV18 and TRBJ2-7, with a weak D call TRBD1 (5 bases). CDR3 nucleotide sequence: TGTGCCAGCTCACTAATAGACAGTTCCTACGAGCAGTACTTC. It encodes CASSLIDSSYEQYF.